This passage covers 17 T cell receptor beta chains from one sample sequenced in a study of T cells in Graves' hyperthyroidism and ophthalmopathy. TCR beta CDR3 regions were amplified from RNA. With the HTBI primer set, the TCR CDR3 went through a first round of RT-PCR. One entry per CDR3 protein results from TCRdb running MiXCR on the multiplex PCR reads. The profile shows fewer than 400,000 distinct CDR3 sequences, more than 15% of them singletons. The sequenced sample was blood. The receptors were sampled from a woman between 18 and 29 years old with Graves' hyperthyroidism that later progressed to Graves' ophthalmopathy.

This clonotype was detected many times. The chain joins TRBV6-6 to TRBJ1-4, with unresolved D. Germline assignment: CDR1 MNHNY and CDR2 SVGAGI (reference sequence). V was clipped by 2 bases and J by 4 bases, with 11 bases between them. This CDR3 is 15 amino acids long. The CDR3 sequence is CASSYDIRRNEKLFF. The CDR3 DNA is TGTGCCAGCAGTTACGATATCAGACGTAATGAAAAACTGTTTTTT.

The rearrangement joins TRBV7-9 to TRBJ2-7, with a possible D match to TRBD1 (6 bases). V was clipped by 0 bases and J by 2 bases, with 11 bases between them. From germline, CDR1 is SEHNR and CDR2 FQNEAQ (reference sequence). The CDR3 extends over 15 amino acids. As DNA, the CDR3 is TGTGCCAGCAGCTTAGCGGGGGCAGCCACCTACGAGCAGTACTTC. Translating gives CASSLAGAATYEQYF.

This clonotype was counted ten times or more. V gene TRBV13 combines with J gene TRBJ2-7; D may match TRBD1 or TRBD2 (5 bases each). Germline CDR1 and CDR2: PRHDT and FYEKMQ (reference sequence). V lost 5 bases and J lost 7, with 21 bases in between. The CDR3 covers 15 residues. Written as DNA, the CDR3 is TGTGCCAGCAGCACAGGACTCGCGATCCCGGGGGAGCAGTACTTC. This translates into CASSTGLAIPGEQYF.

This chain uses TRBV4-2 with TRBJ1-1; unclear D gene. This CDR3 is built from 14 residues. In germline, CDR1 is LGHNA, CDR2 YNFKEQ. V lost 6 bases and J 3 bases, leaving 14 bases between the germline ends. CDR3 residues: CASRSGQADTEAFF. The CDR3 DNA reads TGTGCCAGCAGAAGTGGGCAGGCGGACACTGAAGCTTTCTTT.

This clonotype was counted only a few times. This chain's CDR3 is CASSPPGLAGNEQFF. For the CDR3, the DNA is TGCGCCAGCAGCCCCCCGGGACTAGCGGGCAATGAGCAGTTCTTC. The rearrangement uses TRBV5-1 and TRBJ2-1, with 12 bases matching TRBD2. Germline values: CDR1 SGHRS, CDR2 YFSETQ. The V and J ends lost 4 bases and 6 bases, in that order; junction bases with no gene match: 5. The CDR3 runs to 15 residues.

CDR3 loop: CSATKLGSAQYF. The CDR3 DNA reads TGCAGTGCAACCAAGTTGGGGAGCGCGCAGTACTTC. The V and J genes are TRBV20-1 and TRBJ2-7, with a weak D call TRBD2 (5 bases). Germline assignment: CDR1 DFQATT and CDR2 SNEGSKA (reference sequence). The length of the CDR3 is 12 residues. The V and J ends lost 6 bases and 9 bases respectively, with 18 bases between them.

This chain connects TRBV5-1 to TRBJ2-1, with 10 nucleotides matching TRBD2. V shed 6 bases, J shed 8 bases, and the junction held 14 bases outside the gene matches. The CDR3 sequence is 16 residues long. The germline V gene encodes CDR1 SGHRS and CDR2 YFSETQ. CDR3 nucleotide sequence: TGCGCCAGCATTGAGGGCCTAGCGGGAGCTAGGGATGAGCAGTTCTTC. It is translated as CASIEGLAGARDEQFF. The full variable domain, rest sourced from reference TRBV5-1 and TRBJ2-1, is KAGVTQTPRYLIKTRGQQVTLSCSPISGHRSVSWYQQTPGQGLQFLFEYFSETQRNKGNFPGRFSGRQFSNSRSEMNVSTLELGDSALYLCASIEGLAGARDEQFFGPGTRLTVL.

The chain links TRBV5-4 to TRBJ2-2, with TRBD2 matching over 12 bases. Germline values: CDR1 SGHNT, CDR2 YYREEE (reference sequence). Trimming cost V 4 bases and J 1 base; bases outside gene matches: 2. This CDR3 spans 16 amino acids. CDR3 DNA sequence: TGTGCCAGCAGCCAGACTAGCGGGAGGAACACCGGGGAGCTGTTTTTT. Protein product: CASSQTSGRNTGELFF.

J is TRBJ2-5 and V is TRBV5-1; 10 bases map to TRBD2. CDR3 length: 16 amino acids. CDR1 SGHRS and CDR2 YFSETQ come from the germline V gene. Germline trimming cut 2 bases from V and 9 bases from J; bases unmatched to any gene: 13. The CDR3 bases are TGCGCCAGCAGCTTTCTAGCGGGAGTCTGGCAGACGGCCCAGTACTTC. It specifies CASSFLAGVWQTAQYF.

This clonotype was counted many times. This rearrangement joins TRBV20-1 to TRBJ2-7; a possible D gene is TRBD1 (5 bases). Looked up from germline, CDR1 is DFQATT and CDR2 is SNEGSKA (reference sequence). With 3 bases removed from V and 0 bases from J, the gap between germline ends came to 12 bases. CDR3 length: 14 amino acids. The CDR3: CSARRQGISYEQYF. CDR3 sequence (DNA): TGCAGTGCTAGGCGGCAGGGCATCTCCTACGAGCAGTACTTC.

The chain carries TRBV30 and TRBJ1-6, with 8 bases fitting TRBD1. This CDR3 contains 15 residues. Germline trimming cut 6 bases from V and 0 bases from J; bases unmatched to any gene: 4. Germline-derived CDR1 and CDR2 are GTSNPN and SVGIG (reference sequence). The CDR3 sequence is CACTTGGSYNSPLHF. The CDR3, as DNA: TGTGCCTGTACCACAGGGGGCTCCTATAATTCACCCCTCCACTTT.

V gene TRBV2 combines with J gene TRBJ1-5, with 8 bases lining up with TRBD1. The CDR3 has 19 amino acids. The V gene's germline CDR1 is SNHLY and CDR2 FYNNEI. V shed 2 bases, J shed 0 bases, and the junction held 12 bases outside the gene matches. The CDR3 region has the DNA TGTGCCAGCAGTGAATCAATACAGGGGGTCCCTTATAGCAATCAGCCCCAGCATTTT. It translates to CASSESIQGVPYSNQPQHF. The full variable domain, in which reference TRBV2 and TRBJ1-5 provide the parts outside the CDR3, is EPEVTQTPSHQVTQMGQEVILRCVPISNHLYFYWYRQILGQKVEFLVSFYNNEISEKSEIFDDQFSVERPDGSNFTLKIRSTKLEDSAMYFCASSESIQGVPYSNQPQHFGDGTRLSIL.

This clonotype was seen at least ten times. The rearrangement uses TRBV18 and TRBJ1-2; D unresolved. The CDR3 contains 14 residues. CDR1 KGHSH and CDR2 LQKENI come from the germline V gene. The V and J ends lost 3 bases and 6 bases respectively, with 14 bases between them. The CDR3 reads CASSPGPPRDGYTF. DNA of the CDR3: TGTGCCAGCTCACCCGGTCCCCCGAGGGATGGCTACACCTTC.

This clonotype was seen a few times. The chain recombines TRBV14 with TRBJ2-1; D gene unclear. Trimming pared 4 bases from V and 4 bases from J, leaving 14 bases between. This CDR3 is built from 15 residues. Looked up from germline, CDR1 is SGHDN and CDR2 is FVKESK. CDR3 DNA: TGTGCCAGCAGCCCCCTAAGGACCACGTACAATGAGCAGTTCTTC. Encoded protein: CASSPLRTTYNEQFF.

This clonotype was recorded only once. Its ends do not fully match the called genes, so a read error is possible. In DNA form, the CDR3 reads TGTGGCACCAGACTTTCCGGGACTAGCGGGGGCAATGAGCAGTTCTTC. This translates into CGTRLSGTSGGNEQFF. The V and J genes are TRBV15 and TRBJ2-1, with 14 nucleotides matching TRBD2. Germline V gives CDR1 LNHNV, CDR2 YYDKDF (reference sequence). There are 16 residues in the CDR3. The whole variable domain, filled in from reference TRBV15 and TRBJ2-1, reads DAMVIQNPRYQVTQFGKPVTLSCSQTLNHNVMYWYQQKSSQAPKLLFHYYDKDFNNEADTPDNFQSRRPNTSFCFLDIRSPGLGDTAMYLCGTRLSGTSGGNEQFFGPGTRLTVL.

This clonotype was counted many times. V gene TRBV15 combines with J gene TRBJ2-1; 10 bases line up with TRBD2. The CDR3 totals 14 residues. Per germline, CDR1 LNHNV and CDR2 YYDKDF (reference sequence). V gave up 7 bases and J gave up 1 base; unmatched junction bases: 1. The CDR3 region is CATNSGRSYNEQFF. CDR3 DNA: TGTGCCACCAATAGCGGGAGGTCCTACAATGAGCAGTTCTTC.

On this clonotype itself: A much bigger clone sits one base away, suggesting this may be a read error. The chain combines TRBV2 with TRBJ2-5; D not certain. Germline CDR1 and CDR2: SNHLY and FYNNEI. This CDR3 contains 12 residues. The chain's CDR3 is CASSLGMETRYF. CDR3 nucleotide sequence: TGTGCCAGCAGTTTAGGGATGGAGACCCGGTACTTC.